These 30 T cell receptor beta chains were all obtained from the same sample, sequenced in a study of blood T cells in healthy people across ages. Next came a second PCR, run for roughly 6 to 11 cycles, which used a sample-barcoded 5' primer along with a J-beta primer mix. TCRdb recomputed calls from the 5' RACE reads with MiXCR, one row per CDR3 protein. The table lists about 1.6 million distinct CDR3 sequences, roughly 32% of them singletons. The sequencing input was blood. These receptors all stem from a young woman in good health.

The genes are TRBV24-1 and TRBJ2-1; tentative D call: TRBD1 (5 bases). V dropped 0 bases and J dropped 15 bases, with 14 bases sitting between them. Germline CDR1 reads KGHDR; CDR2 reads SFDVKD. The CDR3 extends over 13 amino acids. CDR3 in amino acids: CATSDLQYRQRFF. CDR3 DNA: TGTGCCACCAGTGATTTGCAGTATAGACAGCGGTTCTTC.

The gene calls are TRBV7-9 and TRBJ2-7, with a possible D match to TRBD2 (7 bases). This CDR3 has 16 amino acids. V lost 5 bases and J lost 4, with 21 bases in between. The germline V gene has CDR1 SEHNR and CDR2 FQNEAQ (reference sequence). CDR3 in amino acids: CASSPLGGGRGYEQYF. The CDR3 nucleotides read TGTGCCAGCAGCCCCCTAGGGGGGGGGCGAGGGTACGAGCAGTACTTC.

The chain carries TRBV20-1 and TRBJ2-7, with 7 bases identical to TRBD1. Germline V gene sequence: CDR1 DFQATT, CDR2 SNEGSKA (reference sequence). V shed 3 bases and J 5 bases; nucleotides not matched to a gene: 7. This CDR3 contains 13 residues. Here the CDR3 reads CSARILQGNEQYF. The CDR3 nucleotides read TGCAGTGCTAGGATCCTACAGGGGAACGAGCAGTACTTC.

The V call is TRBV6-5, the J call TRBJ1-1; no clear D gene. The CDR3 has 14 residues. CDR1 and CDR2 (germline): MNHEY, SVGAGI. V shed 7 bases and J shed 0 bases, with 12 bases lying between them. CDR3 loop: CASKRAAVNTEAFF. Written as DNA, the CDR3 is TGTGCCAGCAAGAGGGCGGCCGTGAACACTGAAGCTTTCTTT.

On this clonotype: The conserved final phenylalanine or tryptophan is absent from the CDR3, which likely points to a read error. The rearrangement links TRBV5-1 to TRBJ2-5; 12 bases are a match to TRBD2. Trimming cost V 2 bases and J 5 bases; bases outside gene matches: 4. Germline V CDR1 and CDR2: SGHRS, YFSETQ. This CDR3 is 15 amino acids long. The CDR3 loop is CASSFGLAGRETQYY. The CDR3 nucleotides read TGCGCCAGCAGCTTCGGACTAGCGGGGAGGGAGACCCAGTACTAC.

This chain links TRBV20-1 with TRBJ2-2; 10 bases align to TRBD2. Germline-derived CDR1 and CDR2 are DFQATT and SNEGSKA (reference sequence). This CDR3 has 15 residues. Losses at the gene ends were 3 bases for V and 11 bases for J; bases not matched to a gene: 12. CDR3 loop: CSARDGRASGGELFF. CDR3 sequence (DNA): TGCAGTGCTAGGGATGGGAGGGCTAGCGGGGGAGAGCTGTTTTTT.

The rearrangement uses TRBV5-6 and TRBJ1-1; D call uncertain. V lost 4 bases to trimming and J lost 5 bases, with 15 bases between them. This CDR3 comprises 14 residues. The germline CDR1 and CDR2 sequences are SGHDT and YYEEEE. The CDR3 nucleotides read TGTGCCAGCAGCCATGCGGACGCGGGGACTGAAGCTTTCTTT. Its translation: CASSHADAGTEAFF.

V usage is TRBV14 and J usage is TRBJ1-5; D is ambiguous. The CDR3 is 15 amino acids. V shed 0 bases and J shed 10 bases, with 16 bases lying between them. Germline V gene lookup returns CDR1 SGHDN and CDR2 FVKESK. CDR3 DNA sequence: TGTGCCAGCAGCCAAGATACCAAACCCGTATTACCCCAGCATTTT. Translating gives CASSQDTKPVLPQHF.

In this sample, this clonotype turned up once. The rearrangement links TRBV3-1 to TRBJ1-2; no reliable D call. Per germline, CDR1 LGHDT and CDR2 YNNKEL (reference sequence). The CDR3 spans 14 residues. Trimming cost V 3 bases and J 0 bases, with 8 bases left between them. CDR3 loop: CASSQGEANYGYTF. The CDR3 bases are TGTGCCAGCAGCCAGGGTGAAGCTAACTATGGCTACACCTTC.

This clonotype was seen a handful of times. J is TRBJ2-1 and V is TRBV7-2; 8 bases match TRBD1. The CDR3 has 16 amino acids. Germline CDR1 reads SGHTA; CDR2 reads FQGNSA. Trimming at V came to 5 bases and at J to 3 bases, leaving 9 bases not matched to a gene. CDR3 region: CASSPFRDRIYNEQFF. The CDR3 nucleotides read TGTGCCAGCAGCCCGTTCCGGGACAGGATCTACAATGAGCAGTTCTTC.

This clonotype was seen a handful of times. V usage is TRBV9 and J usage is TRBJ2-7; TRBD2 aligns across 7 bases. CDR1 and CDR2 (germline): SGDLS, YYNGEE. The CDR3 runs to 15 residues. The V gene end was trimmed by 3 bases and the J gene end by 2 bases; junction bases not matched to a gene: 8. The CDR3 DNA sequence: TGTGCCAGCAGCGCTAGGGCGGGGGAGGCCTACGAGCAGTACTTC. Its protein is CASSARAGEAYEQYF.

This clonotype was detected many times. The rearrangement joins TRBV20-1 to TRBJ2-7; D may be TRBD1 (5 bases). CDR1 and CDR2 from the germline V gene are DFQATT and SNEGSKA (reference sequence). V was cut by 2 bases and J by 3 bases, with 8 bases left in between. The CDR3 runs 12 residues. The CDR3 sequence is CSARQGGYEQYF. The CDR3 nucleotides are TGCAGTGCTAGACAGGGTGGCTACGAGCAGTACTTC.

The chain is built from TRBV11-1 and TRBJ2-4; no definite D call. The CDR3 runs to 13 residues. Trimming stripped 4 bases from V and 6 bases from J, with 10 bases between. Germline V gives CDR1 SGHAT, CDR2 FQDESV (reference sequence). CDR3 coding DNA: TGTGCCAGCAGCTCCCCAGTCCTAAACATTCAGTACTTC. This sequence encodes CASSSPVLNIQYF. Based on the CDR3 plus reference TRBV11-1 and TRBJ2-4, the full variable domain is EAEVAQSPRYKITEKSQAVAFWCDPISGHATLYWYRQILGQGPELLVQFQDESVVDDSQLPKDRFSAERLKGVDSTLKIQPAELGDSAMYLCASSSPVLNIQYFGAGTRLSVL.

The chain combines TRBV27 with TRBJ1-1; D is unresolved. The CDR3 runs to 16 residues. V was clipped by 6 bases and J by 6 bases, with 23 bases between them. Per the germline V gene, CDR1 is MNHEY and CDR2 is SMNVEV (reference sequence). The CDR3 sequence: CASSQNLEGFDAEAFF. CDR3 bases: TGTGCCAGCAGCCAAAACCTTGAGGGTTTTGACGCTGAAGCTTTCTTT.

With respect to this clonotype: One base away lies a much larger clone, so this may be a sequencing read error. V usage is TRBV29-1 and J usage is TRBJ2-7, with D maybe TRBD2 (6 bases). Germline CDR1 and CDR2: SQVTM and ANQGSEA. This CDR3 is built from 12 residues. The CDR3 DNA is TGCAGCGTTCGGGACTGGAACTACGGGCAGTACTTC. Translated: CSVRDWNYGQYF.

The table lists this clonotype with many counts. The chain joins TRBV6-5 to TRBJ1-2; no firm D call. V lost 0 bases and J 5 bases, leaving 4 bases between the germline ends. CDR1 and CDR2 from the germline V gene are MNHEY and SVGAGI. The CDR3 length is 12 residues. The CDR3 is CASSYSGYGYTF. In DNA form, the CDR3 reads TGTGCCAGCAGTTACTCGGGATATGGCTACACCTTC.

J is TRBJ2-1 and V is TRBV20-1; 12 bases line up with TRBD2. The CDR3 length is 15 residues. CDR1 and CDR2 from the germline V gene are DFQATT and SNEGSKA (reference sequence). V lost 3 bases to trimming and J lost 5 bases; unmatched junction nucleotides: 5. CDR3 amino acids: CSARGRLAGDNEQFF. The CDR3 coding sequence is TGCAGTGCTAGGGGTAGACTAGCGGGGGACAATGAGCAGTTCTTC.

V usage is TRBV10-3 and J usage is TRBJ1-3, with a tentative D call TRBD1 (5 bases). There are 16 residues in the CDR3. V lost 4 bases to trimming and J lost 0 bases, with 13 bases between them. Germline V lookup: CDR1 ENHRY, CDR2 SYGVKD. CDR3 DNA sequence: TGTGCCATCAGTGGGGTCTGGGGGAGCTCTGGAAACACCATATATTTT. It codes for CAISGVWGSSGNTIYF.

The rearrangement joins TRBV20-1 to TRBJ2-3, with D tentatively TRBD1 or TRBD2 (6 bases each). Germline loops: CDR1 DFQATT, CDR2 SNEGSKA (reference sequence). The V gene lost 6 bases and the J gene lost 0 bases, with 13 bases spanning the gap. The CDR3 is 14 amino acids. CDR3 DNA sequence: TGCAGTGCCATAGGGGGGACCAGCACAGATACGCAGTATTTT. It yields the protein CSAIGGTSTDTQYF.

V gene TRBV6-4 combines with J gene TRBJ2-3; tentatively, D is TRBD1 (7 bases). V dropped 6 bases and J dropped 2 bases, with 15 bases sitting between them. The CDR3 consists of 15 residues. Germline lookup yields CDR1 MRHNA and CDR2 SNTAGT. The CDR3 reads CASSGRGVHTDTQYF. CDR3 bases: TGTGCCAGCAGCGGCAGGGGGGTACACACAGATACGCAGTATTTT.

To note about this clonotype: The junction departs from germline at one end; a sequencing error may be responsible. The chain has TRBV13 and TRBJ2-7; 13 bases fit TRBD2. The CDR3 is made up of 19 amino acids. Germline V CDR1 and CDR2: PRHDT, FYEKMQ (reference sequence). The CDR3, as DNA: TGTGCCAGCAGCTTACGGGGGACTAGCGGGACCTATCTCCAAGAGACCCAGGACTTC. The encoded protein is CASSLRGTSGTYLQETQDF. Looking up the rest from reference TRBV13 and TRBJ2-7 gives the full variable domain: AAGVIQSPRHLIKEKRETATLKCYPIPRHDTVYWYQQGPGQDPQFLISFYEKMQSDKGSIPDRFSAQQFSDYHSELNMSSLELGDSALYFCASSLRGTSGTYLQETQDFGPGTRLTVT.

This rearrangement joins TRBV2 to TRBJ2-5; D call uncertain. Trimming stripped 3 bases from V and 3 bases from J, with 11 bases between. The CDR3 is made up of 14 amino acids. Germline-derived CDR1 and CDR2 are SNHLY and FYNNEI. The DNA of the CDR3 is TGTGCCAGCAGTGATATGGGTTGGGAAGAGACCCAGTACTTC. Encoded protein: CASSDMGWEETQYF.

V usage is TRBV29-1 and J usage is TRBJ2-5; D is ambiguous. The CDR3 is 13 amino acids. Between the trimmed V and J ends, which lost 4 bases and 1 base, there was a span of 10 bases. Looked up from germline, CDR1 is SQVTM and CDR2 is ANQGSEA. The CDR3 loop is CSVGGPFQETQYF. DNA of the CDR3: TGCAGCGTTGGGGGTCCCTTCCAAGAGACCCAGTACTTC.

DNA of the CDR3: TGCAGTGCCCCTCAGGGGGGAATTACAGATACGCAGTATTTT. Its translation is CSAPQGGITDTQYF. The chain combines TRBV20-1 with TRBJ2-3; weak D call: TRBD1 (7 bases). Germline CDR1 and CDR2: DFQATT and SNEGSKA (reference sequence). Trimming shortened V by 6 bases and J by 3 bases, and 16 bases separated the two germline ends. The CDR3 has 14 residues.

This clonotype was seen more than once but under ten times. The J gene is TRBJ2-7, the V gene TRBV6-1; 11 bases are a match to TRBD2. Trimming removed 7 bases from V and 4 bases from J; junction bases left unmatched: 9. The CDR3 is made up of 15 amino acids. Germline CDR1 MNHNS, CDR2 SASEGT. This chain's CDR3 is CASTVAGGLTYEQYF. The DNA for the CDR3 is TGTGCCAGCACTGTAGCGGGGGGGTTAACGTACGAGCAGTACTTC.

In the case of this clonotype: A junction boundary mismatches the germline segment, possibly from a read error. The rearrangement uses TRBV29-1 and TRBJ1-2; possible D gene TRBD1, 6 bases. Germline V lookup: CDR1 SQVTM, CDR2 ANQGSEA. This CDR3 region has 13 residues. The CDR3 loop reads CSGGRGKFDGNTF. CDR3 bases: TGCAGCGGGGGAAGGGGGAAATTTGATGGCAACACCTTC.

The genes are TRBV20-1 and TRBJ2-1; 9 bases match TRBD2. Germline CDR1 and CDR2: DFQATT and SNEGSKA (reference sequence). The CDR3 loop spans 14 amino acids. The CDR3 here is CSVYSGGGRNEQFF. CDR3 DNA sequence: TGCAGCGTGTATAGCGGGGGAGGTCGGAATGAGCAGTTCTTC.

This chain links TRBV11-1 with TRBJ2-5; 9 nucleotides align to TRBD1. Germline V gives CDR1 SGHAT, CDR2 FQDESV (reference sequence). There are 14 residues in the CDR3. V dropped 7 bases and J dropped 2; count of bases not matched to a gene: 5. CDR3 DNA sequence: TGTGCCAGCACCATAGACAGGGGGCAAGAGACCCAGTACTTC. Translating it yields CASTIDRGQETQYF.

The chain couples TRBV7-2 to TRBJ2-3; 13 nucleotides agree with TRBD2. Germline lookup yields CDR1 SGHTA and CDR2 FQGNSA. V trimming: 6 bases; J trimming: 6 bases; junction bases outside the gene matches: 6. The CDR3 totals 15 residues. Here the CDR3 reads CASRRTSGRADTQYF. The CDR3 DNA sequence: TGTGCCAGCAGGCGTACTAGCGGGAGGGCCGATACGCAGTATTTT.

The chain combines TRBV28 with TRBJ1-4; D may be TRBD1 (6 bases). Germline CDR1 MDHEN, CDR2 SYDVKM. The CDR3 consists of 12 residues. V gave up 5 bases and J gave up 13 bases, with 14 bases separating them. In DNA form, the CDR3 reads TGTGCCAGCAGTCCGGGGCCCAGGGGACTGTTTTTT. It is translated as CASSPGPRGLFF.